This TCR beta chain was profiled in a study of spatial heterogeneity in lung cancer. For the study at large: For the average unique TCR and UMI combination, more than 8.5 occurrences appeared in raw reads.

Every cDNA TCR molecule received its own unique molecular identifier. TCRdb recomputed calls from the 5' RACE reads with MiXCR, one row per CDR3 protein. The sample carries about 23,000 distinct CDR3 sequences, around 5% recorded once. Study results and limitations: Blood contained ubiquitous expanded tumor TCRs more at resection than at follow-up.

The time point here: sample taken at primary tumor resection. The donor group consisted of around 66 patients who had untreated, early-stage non-small cell lung cancer. This CDR3 has 13 amino acids. The V gene end was trimmed by 4 bases and the J gene end by 4 bases; junction bases not matched to a gene: 2. From germline, CDR1 is SGHRS and CDR2 YFSETQ. This clonotype came up many times. Its cognate antigen is unknown. The chain carries TRBV5-1 and TRBJ1-1; 9 bases are a match to TRBD1. This material consisted of PBMCs, taken at surgery. The TCR originated in a male donor with early-stage non-small cell lung cancer. The CDR3 DNA is TGCGCCAGCAGCAGGGGACAGGGCACTGAAGCTTTCTTT. Translation gives CASSRGQGTEAFF.